These T cell receptor beta chains were read from a single sample in a study of cytomegalovirus exposure and HLA in healthy donors. Measured with immunoSEQ multiplex PCR; TCRdb has only the in-frame clones, and not every one. The sample carries fewer than 200,000 clones, about 88% recorded once. Sequencing used PBMCs. The receptors were gathered from a man between 18 and 35 years old in good health and CMV-seropositive. Both conserved end residues are part of each CDR3. Fields, in order: D gene, V gene, clone size, J gene, CDR3 DNA, CDR3 protein. D genes are given only for firm matches. Some rows mark clone size as missing; the rest say once, few, many or name a class of expanded clone.

>.|TRBV5-8|.|TRBJ2-1
TGTGCCAGCAGCCCCGTTCCCTACAATGAGCAGTTCTTC
CASSPVPYNEQFF
>TRBD1|TRBV6-1|.|TRBJ2-7
TGTGCCAGCGTTGATACCGGGACAGGTCTAAGCGAGCAGTACTTC
CASVDTGTGLSEQYF
>.|TRBV7-6|once|TRBJ2-5
TGTGCCAGCAGCTCAAGGGTCGGGAACCTACAAGAGACCCAGTACTTC
CASSSRVGNLQETQYF
>.|TRBV6-4|.|TRBJ2-2
TGTGCCAGCAGTGCGACAGGGAACACCGGGGAGCTGTTTTTT
CASSATGNTGELFF
>.|TRBV9|.|TRBJ1-3
TGTGCCAGCAGGAGGGCTGACGGAAACACCATATATTTT
CASRRADGNTIYF
>.|TRBV5-1|.|TRBJ2-7
TGCGCCAGCAGCGCCCAGGGGGGTTACGAGCAGTACTTC
CASSAQGGYEQYF
>.|TRBV30|.|TRBJ1-2
TGTGCCTGGAGTGTAATCCCAAACTATGGCTACACCTTC
CAWSVIPNYGYTF
>TRBD2|TRBV4-3|.|TRBJ2-3
TGCGCCAGCAGCCAAGATTTCGAGCGGGGGGCCTCTGGCGCAGATACGCAGTATTTT
CASSQDFERGASGADTQYF
>.|TRBV5-6|few|TRBJ1-2
TGTGCCAGCAGTCCAGGGGAGGGGGGCTATGGCTACACCTTC
CASSPGEGGYGYTF
>TRBD1|TRBV7-2|.|TRBJ1-4
TGTGCCAGCAGCCCCCGACAGGGCTATAATGAAAAACTGTTTTTT
CASSPRQGYNEKLFF